The text below deals with one TCR beta chain. Its target is not known. The sample comes from a study of monozygotic twins with inflammatory bowel disease. Researchers put TCRalpha and TCRbeta cDNA through two nested PCRs lasting approximately 16 and 9 cycles. Using the 5' RACE reads, TCRdb records one entry per CDR3 protein without DNA. This sample's clone table lists 400,000 or so distinct CDR3 sequences. Overall study findings and caveats: Especially with disease activity, IBD patients had fewer clonotypes in common with others than healthy twins did. Using the inverse Simpson index, IBD patients had lower TCRbeta diversity than healthy co-twins. Immunosuppressive treatment differences may have increased patient repertoire variability.

Sequenced: blood. This TCR was sampled from a human donor with ulcerative colitis or Crohn's disease, or a healthy co-twin of an affected twin (not recorded which).

CDR3 protein: CASSPGLASTDTQYF. The chain links TRBV7-7 to TRBJ2-3; with no DNA, the TCRdb D assignment of TRBD2 cannot be verified. In germline, CDR1 is SSHAT, CDR2 FNYEAQ (reference sequence). CDR3 length: 15 amino acids.